Described below is a single TCR beta chain sequence and its context. The table lists this clone with a count of one. The antigen it binds to is not known. Base qualities were left out, and no much larger clone turns up one base away. The cohort was made up of 500 to 800 healthy bone marrow donors. All cohort members were sampled while nominally healthy, although unrecorded immune exposures were likely present. The donor was CMV seronegative and was included in the group of about 350 seronegative cohort members. A peripheral blood sample was collected from each donor, and TCR beta sequencing was performed on peripheral blood mononuclear cells. Genomic DNA extraction from the blood cell samples was performed with the Qiagen DNeasy Blood Extraction Kit. The library came from the immunoSEQ multiplex PCR assay. For the multiplex PCR, a mixture combining 60 forward primers for TCR Vbeta segments and 13 reverse primers for TCR Jbeta segments was used. The CDR3 region of rearranged TCR beta genes was amplified from genomic DNA by a multiplex PCR assay. Amplified TCR beta libraries were sequenced as 87-base-pair reads on the Illumina HiSeq System. As for the authors' bioinformatics: Across the 500 to 850 repertoires, a later analysis counted approximately 75 million unique TCR beta chains, roughly 11 million of which were shared by at least two donors. A nearest-neighbor algorithm error-corrected the raw reads and collapsed the reads into unique sequences, merging closely related sequences to remove PCR and sequencing errors. CDR3 sequences were aligned to IMGT reference sequences to assign V, D and J gene segments. For a sequence to be retained, a match of at least six nucleotides to both a V gene segment and a J gene segment was required. A rearrangement counted as productive if the CDR3 had no stop codons and remained in frame with V and J, and every other rearrangement counted as non-productive. Following IMGT convention, CDR3 was defined as the stretch from the second conserved V-encoded cysteine to the conserved J-encoded phenylalanine. In an earlier analysis of more than 550 of the donors, sequences lacking an unambiguous match to a single V gene segment were excluded. In an earlier analysis of approximately 550 of the donors, V segments were called functional above 56.7% productive rearrangements and were called segregating when the between-donor standard deviation exceeded 5%. A statistical classification framework was built to diagnose cytomegalovirus status from the catalog of TCR beta chain sequences. V and J gene assignment, in a later analysis, came from comparing TCR nucleotide sequences with IMGT/GENE-DB human TR gene sequences. A later analysis assigned CDR3 sequences and most-parsimonious VDJ recombination scenarios with the TCRdist pipeline. In a later analysis, each TCR beta chain was defined by its CDR3 amino acid sequence together with its V-gene family, and reads without a unique V-gene family were excluded. A later analysis removed roughly 590 highly shared, low-generation-probability nucleotide sequences to deal with suspected cross-contamination and a sequencing artifact. For each public chain, a later analysis derived a clonal expansion index from normalized ranks of inferred template counts within each repertoire. A later analysis computed generation probabilities with a VDJ recombination model fitted to out-of-frame rearrangements, and checked the results against IGoR. In a later analysis, TCR-TCR, TCR-HLA and TCR-CMV co-occurrence was scored with hypergeometric tests, and a repertoire-size bias correction was applied to TCR pairs. In a later analysis, false discovery rates were estimated by permuting HLA or CMV assignments 20 times. In a later analysis, co-occurring TCRs were grouped using DBSCAN, and TCRdist sequence similarity was added for clustering within HLA-allele-positive subsets. Co-occurrence clustering excluded repertoires with fewer than 30,000 or more than 120,000 public chains, plus five with anomalous nucleotide sharing. TCRdb took over this immuneACCESS table, retaining in-frame rearrangements with V and J assigned. Such tables are incomplete; in checked studies, under half of the missing clones stem from an unresolved V gene, and the remainder is unexplained. V, J and clone size derive from that table, while D and trimming were established from the DNA sequence. The sample includes about 100,000 clones, with around 80% observed a single time. The ten top clones hold approximately 2.8% of the sample.

This record comes from a study of cytomegalovirus exposure and HLA in healthy donors (dated by TCRdb to 2016 to 2017). For context, the study as a whole: An earlier analysis of about 560 of the donors reported 250 to 350 Gb of sequence data and 117 million unique TCR beta sequences obtained from around 190 million T cells. Genome-wide SNP genotypes for about three fifths of the roughly 700 donors were used in a later genetic analysis, which treated that subset as a discovery cohort. The study was designed to test whether signatures of past pathogen exposure could be identified by cataloging public T cell receptors. A later analysis re-analyzed previously published TCR beta repertoires from 500 to 700 donors and added high-resolution HLA genotyping to study TCR occurrence patterns. An earlier analysis of approximately 640 of the donors applied high-throughput TCR beta sequencing to assess whether each TCR beta V gene segment acted as functional or pseudogenic. The number of donors typed differed by locus, with roughly 620-640 for A, B, C, DRB1 and DQB1, more than 500 for DQA1, approximately 580 for DPA1, and around 460 for DPB1. About five DR-DQ haplotypes were handled as single units for association and clustering because linkage in the cohort was strong. Class I and class II HLA loci were covered by the typing at four-digit resolution. Among 300 to 450 genotyped donors of the cohort, an average of roughly 240,000 unique TCR beta nucleotide sequences were sequenced per donor, approximately 20% of them non-productive. High-throughput TCR immunosequencing, statistical association of individual TCRs with disease status, and machine learning were combined to predict cytomegalovirus infection status. The study used immunosequencing to profile the T cell repertoires of approximately 650 subjects and linked those repertoires to cytomegalovirus serostatus. Every repertoire in the discovery cohort had been generated on one and the same sequencing platform. An early release covering roughly 640 HLA-typed donors comprised 300 to 350 gigabases of sequencing data and around 86 million unique TCR sequences. The genetic ancestry cluster associated with self-reported Caucasian donors included around 76% of the roughly 400 genotyped donors. Donor age, sex, ethnicity and CMV serostatus were compiled together with the repertoire data. In the later analysis, no new phenotypic data were used to find candidate immune exposures; instead, reliance was placed on TCR beta sequences and their occurrence across donors. Along with the approximately 650-subject first cohort, a separate validation cohort of over 90 different subjects was used. Overall study results and their limits: Several of the top co-occurrence clusters appeared to be linked to parvovirus B19, influenza, CMV and Epstein-Barr virus, according to a later analysis. It was suggested by the authors that the approach could potentially be generalized to other disease states and immunological phenotypes. In a later analysis, the rate of TCR association differed among HLA loci, with DRB1 alleles having the most associated TCRs and HLA-C alleles having the fewest. In both the original and validation cohorts, the classifier was reported to diagnose cytomegalovirus status with high specificity and sensitivity. Linkage disequilibrium might explain the correlated functional status among segregating V segments, but an unknown experimental factor could not be ruled out. Most CMV-associated TCR beta chains appeared to be HLA-restricted in a later analysis, and the HLA associations seemed to be driven largely by CMV exposure. Across donors, most TCR sequences were observed very rarely, whereas some public TCRs were present in many individuals. When HLA alleles, especially DR and DQ, strongly co-occurred, attributing TCR associations to individual alleles was difficult. The earlier analysis of about 600 of the donors excluded roughly 17 rarely observed V segments, including chromosome 9 orphons, because counts were too low. A further reported finding was that TCR beta sequences accurately predicted the HLA-A and HLA-B alleles for most subjects in the first cohort. A total of 150 to 200 TCR beta chains were listed by the study as associated with cytomegalovirus. Because HLA typing was unavailable for some donors at each locus, only the typed subset was used in association tests. In an earlier analysis of roughly 560 of the donors, most TCR beta V segments were observed in productive rearrangements about 87% or about 30% of the time, broadly matching IMGT annotations. Roughly uniform sequencing depth across donors was assumed in presence/absence analyses, although this assumption may not hold. CMV serostatus was the only immune exposure information available for the cohort. This cohort had only TCR beta chains sequenced, and the lack of alpha or paired-chain data limited which features could be detected. Compared with equally common non-associated chains, HLA-associated TCR beta chains in a later analysis were more clonally expanded and had lower generation probabilities. Three of the identified cytomegalovirus-associated TCR beta chains were confirmed in vitro to be specific for cytomegalovirus antigens. A later genetic analysis associated a missense DCLRE1C variant with V-gene and J-gene trimming of TCR beta chains, and an independent cohort replicated the association. Because the 87-base-pair reads could not distinguish some IMGT-functional V segments, including TRBV6-2 and TRBV6-3, those segments were excluded. In a later analysis, 15,000 to 20,000 TCR beta sequences were associated with specific HLA alleles at a false discovery rate of 0.05. According to a later genetic analysis, donors in an Asian-associated ancestry cluster had fewer N-insertions in productive TCRs than the roughly 660-donor mean. A cluster of highly shared sequence variants was judged likely to represent a technical artifact of the sequencing pipeline.

The germline V gene yields SGHRS for CDR1 and YFSETQ for CDR2. V is pruned by 4 bases and J by 4 bases, leaving 5 bases of the junction without a gene match. The CDR3, cysteine through phenylalanine, is 15 amino acids long. CDR3 DNA only is kept here, 45 bases in frame from base 1. The chain employs TRBV5-1 and TRBJ2-3; 11 bases in the middle match TRBD1. The sequence was obtained from a woman aged 40 to 50 in good health and CMV-seronegative. Sequenced input: PBMCs. The CDR3 is CASSGRDRGADTQYF. The DNA is TGCGCCAGCAGCGGCCGGGACAGGGGGGCAGATACGCAGTATTTT.